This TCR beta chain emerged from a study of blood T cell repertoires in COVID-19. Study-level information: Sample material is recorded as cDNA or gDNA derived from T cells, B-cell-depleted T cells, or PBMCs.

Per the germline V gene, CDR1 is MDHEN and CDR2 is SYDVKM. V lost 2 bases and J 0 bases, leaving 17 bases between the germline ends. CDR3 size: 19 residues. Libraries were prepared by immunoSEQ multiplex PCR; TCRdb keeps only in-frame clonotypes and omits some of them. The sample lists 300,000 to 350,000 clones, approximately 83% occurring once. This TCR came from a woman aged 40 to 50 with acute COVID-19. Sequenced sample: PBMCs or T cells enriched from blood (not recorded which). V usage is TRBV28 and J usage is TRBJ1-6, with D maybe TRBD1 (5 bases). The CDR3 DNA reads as TGTGCCAGCAGTTTAGAAGGGGCCGGGGGTAGCTCCTATAATTCACCCCTCCACTTT. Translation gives CASSLEGAGGSSYNSPLHF.